This paragraph covers one T cell receptor beta chain sequence. This record comes from a study of blood T cell repertoires in COVID-19. Turning to the study itself: Samples of COVID-19 (acute and convalescent) were obtained from the United States, Italy and Spain. PBMCs, B-cell-depleted T cells, or T cells provided the cDNA or gDNA that made up the material.

Original processing methods: How many nucleated cells were present was estimated from reference gene primer amplification. The data were produced by immunoSEQ multiplex PCR, yet TCRdb's version contains in-frame clones alone and is incomplete. V, J and clone size were drawn from that table, and D and trimming were deduced from the DNA. The sample yields a few hundred thousand clones, approximately 90% seen once. From germline, CDR1 is LNHDA and CDR2 SQIVND (reference sequence). The CDR3 spans 14 residues. Trimming took 5 bases from V and 7 from J, leaving 15 bases between them. The sequencing sample was made of peripheral blood. The genes are TRBV19 and TRBJ2-1, with D perhaps matching TRBD2 (6 bases). The TCR originated in a man aged 30-40 years who had recovered from COVID-19. The CDR3 bases are TGTGCCAGTAGTCCGGGACTCTTAGGGAATGAGCAGTTCTTC. Its translation: CASSPGLLGNEQFF.